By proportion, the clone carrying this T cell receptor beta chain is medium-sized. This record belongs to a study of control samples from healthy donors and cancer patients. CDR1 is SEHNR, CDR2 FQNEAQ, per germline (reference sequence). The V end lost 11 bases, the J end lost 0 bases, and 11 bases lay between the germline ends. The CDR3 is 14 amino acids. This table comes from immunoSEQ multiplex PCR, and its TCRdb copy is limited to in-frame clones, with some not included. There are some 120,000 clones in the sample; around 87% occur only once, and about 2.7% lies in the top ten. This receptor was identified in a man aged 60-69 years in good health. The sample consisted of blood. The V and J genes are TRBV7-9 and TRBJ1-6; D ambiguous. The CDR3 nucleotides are TGTGCCCCCCCGGGGAGCTCCTATAATTCACCCCTCCACTTT. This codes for CAPPGSSYNSPLHF.